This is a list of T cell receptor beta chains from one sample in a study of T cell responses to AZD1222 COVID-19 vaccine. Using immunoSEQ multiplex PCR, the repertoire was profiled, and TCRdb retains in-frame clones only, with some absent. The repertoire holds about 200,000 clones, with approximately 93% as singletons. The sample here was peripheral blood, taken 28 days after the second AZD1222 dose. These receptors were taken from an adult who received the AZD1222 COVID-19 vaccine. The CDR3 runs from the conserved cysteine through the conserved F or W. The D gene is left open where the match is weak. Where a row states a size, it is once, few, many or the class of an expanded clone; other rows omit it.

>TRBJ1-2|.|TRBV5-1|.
TGCGCCAGCAGCTTGGATCTACAGAACTATGGCTACACCTTC
CASSLDLQNYGYTF
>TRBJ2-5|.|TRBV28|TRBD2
TGTGCCAGCAGTTTAGCGGGGGGGCCCTTGGGGACCCAGTACTTC
CASSLAGGPLGTQYF
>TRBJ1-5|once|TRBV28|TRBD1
TGTGCCAGCAGTCTGCCGGGACAGGGGCGTAGGCAGCCCCAGCATTTT
CASSLPGQGRRQPQHF
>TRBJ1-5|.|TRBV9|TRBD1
TGTGCCAGCAGCTTGACAGGGCCGACTGGGCCCCAGCATTTT
CASSLTGPTGPQHF
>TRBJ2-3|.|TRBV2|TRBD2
TGTGCCAGCAGTGCAGCCCTAGCGGTGAGCACAGATACGCAGTATTTT
CASSAALAVSTDTQYF
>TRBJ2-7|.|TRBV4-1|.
TGCGCCAGCAGAATGGGGCCAAGCTCCTACGAGCAGTACTTC
CASRMGPSSYEQYF
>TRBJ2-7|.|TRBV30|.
TGTGCCTGGACTCCTCCTAGCTGGGGGCAGGTCGCCTACGAGCAGTACTTC
CAWTPPSWGQVAYEQYF
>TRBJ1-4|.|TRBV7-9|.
TGTGCCAGCACCAACCAGGTTGCTAATGAAAAACTGTTTTTT
CASTNQVANEKLFF
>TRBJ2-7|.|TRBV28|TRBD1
TGTGCCAGCAGTTTATCTCAGGGGGCGCGATACGAGCAGTACTTC
CASSLSQGARYEQYF
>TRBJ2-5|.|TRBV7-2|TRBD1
TGTGCCAGCAGCAGCCGGACAGGGGCAGAGACCCAGTACTTC
CASSSRTGAETQYF
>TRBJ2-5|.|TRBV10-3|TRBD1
TGTGCCATCAGTAAGTCCCAGGGGGCAAATCCGACCCAGTACTTC
CAISKSQGANPTQYF
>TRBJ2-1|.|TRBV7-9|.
TGTGCCAGCAGCTTAGAAGTCACGGGGCTTTGGAATGAGCAGTTCTTC
CASSLEVTGLWNEQFF
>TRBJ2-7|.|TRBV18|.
TGTGCCAGCTCACCAGCGGGGGCCCCCCGCGAGCAGTACTTC
CASSPAGAPREQYF
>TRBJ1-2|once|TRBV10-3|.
TGTGCCATCAGTGATTCAGTATCCCGGAGCTACACCTTC
CAISDSVSRSYTF
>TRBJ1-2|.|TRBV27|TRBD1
TGTGCCAGCAGTTTAAGGTTGACAGGGTGGTATGGCTACACCTTC
CASSLRLTGWYGYTF
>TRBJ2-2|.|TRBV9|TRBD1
TGTGCCAGCAGCCATAGGGACAGGACGAACACCGGGGAGCTGTTTTTT
CASSHRDRTNTGELFF
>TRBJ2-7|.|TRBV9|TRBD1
TGTGCCAGCAGCGCAGACAGGGGGCTAGATGAGCAGTACTTC
CASSADRGLDEQYF
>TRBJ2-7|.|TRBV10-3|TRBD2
TGTGCCATCAGTGACAGCAGCGGGGGGCGGGGAGGATCCTACGAGCAGTACTTC
CAISDSSGGRGGSYEQYF
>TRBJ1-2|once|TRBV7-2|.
TGTGCCAGCAGCTTAGCGGGGTGGACGGGCTATGGCTACACCTTC
CASSLAGWTGYGYTF
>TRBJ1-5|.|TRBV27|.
TGTGCCAACCTCGGCCCCCGGGGAGGACAGCCCCAGCATTTT
CANLGPRGGQPQHF
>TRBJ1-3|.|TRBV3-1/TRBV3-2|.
TGTGCCAGCAGCCCCGACGGGTCTCTCTCTGGAAACACCATATATTTT
CASSPDGSLSGNTIYF
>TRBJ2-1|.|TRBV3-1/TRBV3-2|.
TGTGCCAGCAGCCGGTTGGGCAAAGAGCAGTTCTTC
CASSRLGKEQFF
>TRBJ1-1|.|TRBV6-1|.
TGTGCCAGCAGTGAATTTTTGGGGGCTGGCACTGAAGCTTTCTTT
CASSEFLGAGTEAFF
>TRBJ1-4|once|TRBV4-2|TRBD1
TGTGCCAGCAGCCAGCGGACCGCGGGACAGGGTAATGAAAAACTGTTTTTT
CASSQRTAGQGNEKLFF
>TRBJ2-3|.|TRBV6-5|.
TGTGCCAGCAGTTTCGTCCTGGGGGATACGCAGTATTTT
CASSFVLGDTQYF
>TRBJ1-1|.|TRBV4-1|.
TGCGCCAGCAGCCTCTCGCAGGGCTTGAACACTGAAGCTTTCTTT
CASSLSQGLNTEAFF
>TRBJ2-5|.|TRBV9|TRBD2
TGTGCCAGCAGCGTGGAATACGGACCTAGCGGGGGGGCCCAGTACTTC
CASSVEYGPSGGAQYF
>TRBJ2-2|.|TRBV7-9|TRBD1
TGTGCCAGCAGCAAACAGGGGGGCAACACCGGGGAGCTGTTTTTT
CASSKQGGNTGELFF
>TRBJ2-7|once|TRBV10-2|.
TGCGCCAGCAGTGCCAGGGTTCCTACCTACGAGCAGTACTTC
CASSARVPTYEQYF
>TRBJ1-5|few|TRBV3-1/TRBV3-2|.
TGTGCCAGCAGCACCCAAGCAGGTAGTCAGCCCCAGCATTTT
CASSTQAGSQPQHF
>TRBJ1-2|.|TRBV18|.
TGTGCCAGCTCACCTGGGCAGGGCACGTATGGCTACACCTTC
CASSPGQGTYGYTF
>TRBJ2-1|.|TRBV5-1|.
TGCGCCAGCAGCTTGGAAGGGAGGGGGAATGTTGATGAGCAGTTCTTC
CASSLEGRGNVDEQFF
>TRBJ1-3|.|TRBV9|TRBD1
TGTGCCAGCAGCTTTATGGACAGGGGGTCTGGAAACACCATATATTTT
CASSFMDRGSGNTIYF
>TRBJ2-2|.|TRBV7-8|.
TGTGCCAGCAGCTTAGACGTTACGGGCGGGGAGCTGTTTTTT
CASSLDVTGGELFF
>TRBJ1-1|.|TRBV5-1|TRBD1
TGCGCCAGCAGACCTGGACAGGGAGCGGACACTGAAGCTTTCTTT
CASRPGQGADTEAFF
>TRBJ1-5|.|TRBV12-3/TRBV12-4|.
TGTGCCAGCAGTTTGGTGCAACAGCCCCAGCATTTT
CASSLVQQPQHF
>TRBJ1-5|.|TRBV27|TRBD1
TGTGCCAGCAGCCCCGGGACAGCGGGGCGGCAGCCCCAGCATTTT
CASSPGTAGRQPQHF
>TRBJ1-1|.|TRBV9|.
TGTGCCAGCAGCTTCCGGGGGATGAACACTGAAGCTTTCTTT
CASSFRGMNTEAFF
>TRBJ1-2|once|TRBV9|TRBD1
TGTGCCAGCAGCGTGGGGGGACAGAACTATGGCTACACCTTC
CASSVGGQNYGYTF
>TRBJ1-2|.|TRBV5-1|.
TGCGCCAGCAGCTTGCTCAGGGGAGACTATGGCTACACCTTC
CASSLLRGDYGYTF
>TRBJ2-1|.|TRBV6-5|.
TGTGCCAGCAGTTACTCGAGGGAGCAGTTCTTC
CASSYSREQFF
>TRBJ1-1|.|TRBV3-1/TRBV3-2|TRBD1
TGTGCCAGCAGCCAGTACAGGGGGTCTGAAGCTTTCTTT
CASSQYRGSEAFF
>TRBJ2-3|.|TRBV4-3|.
TGCGCCAGCAGCCTGCGGCCCACAGATACGCAGTATTTT
CASSLRPTDTQYF